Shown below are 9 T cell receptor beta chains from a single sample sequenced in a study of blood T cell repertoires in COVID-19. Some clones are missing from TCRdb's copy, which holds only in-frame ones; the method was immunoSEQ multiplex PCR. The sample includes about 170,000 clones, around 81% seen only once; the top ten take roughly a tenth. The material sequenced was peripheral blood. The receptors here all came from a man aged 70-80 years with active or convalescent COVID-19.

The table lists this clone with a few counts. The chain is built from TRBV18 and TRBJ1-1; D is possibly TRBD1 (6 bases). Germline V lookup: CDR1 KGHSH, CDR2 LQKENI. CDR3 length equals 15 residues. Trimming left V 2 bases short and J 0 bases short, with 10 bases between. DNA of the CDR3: TGTGCCAGCTCACCAGTGCAGGGGATGAACACTGAAGCTTTCTTT. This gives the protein CASSPVQGMNTEAFF.

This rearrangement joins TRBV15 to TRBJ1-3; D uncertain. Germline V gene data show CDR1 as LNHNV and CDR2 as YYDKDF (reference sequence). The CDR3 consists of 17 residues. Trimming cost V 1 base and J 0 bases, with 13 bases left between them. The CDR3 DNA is TGTGCCACCAGCAGAGTGGTGGGCACCACCTCTGGAAACACCATATATTTT. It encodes CATSRVVGTTSGNTIYF.

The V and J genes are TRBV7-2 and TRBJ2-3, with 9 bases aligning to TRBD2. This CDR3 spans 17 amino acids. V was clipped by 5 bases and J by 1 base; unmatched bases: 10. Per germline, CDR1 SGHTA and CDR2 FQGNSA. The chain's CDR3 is CASSAQLGGRGTDTQYF. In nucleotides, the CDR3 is TGTGCCAGCAGCGCCCAGCTGGGCGGGAGGGGCACAGATACGCAGTATTTT.

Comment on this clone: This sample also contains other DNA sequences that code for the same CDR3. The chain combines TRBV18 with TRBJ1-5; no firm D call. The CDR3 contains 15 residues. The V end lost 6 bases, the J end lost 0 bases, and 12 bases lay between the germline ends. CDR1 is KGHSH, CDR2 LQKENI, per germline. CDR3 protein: CASSPRAGSNQPQHF. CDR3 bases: TGTGCCAGCTCCCCCCGGGCGGGTAGCAATCAGCCCCAGCATTTT.

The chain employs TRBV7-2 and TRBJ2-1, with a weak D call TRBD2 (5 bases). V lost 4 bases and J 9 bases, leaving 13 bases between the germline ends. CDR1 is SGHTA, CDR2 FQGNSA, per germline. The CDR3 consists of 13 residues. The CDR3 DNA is TGTGCCAGCAGCTCCTACGGTCGGGGTGAGCAGTTCTTC. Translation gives CASSSYGRGEQFF.

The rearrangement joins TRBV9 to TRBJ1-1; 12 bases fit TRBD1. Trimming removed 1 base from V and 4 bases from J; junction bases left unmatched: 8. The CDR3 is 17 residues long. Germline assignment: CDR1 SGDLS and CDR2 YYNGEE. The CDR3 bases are TGTGCCAGCAGCGTAAACCGGGACAGGGGGCATGGCACTGAAGCTTTCTTT. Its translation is CASSVNRDRGHGTEAFF.

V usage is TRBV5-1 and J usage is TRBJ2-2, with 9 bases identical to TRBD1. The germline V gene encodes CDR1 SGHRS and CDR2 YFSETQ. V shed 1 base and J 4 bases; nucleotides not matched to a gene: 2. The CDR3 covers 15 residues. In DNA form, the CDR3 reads TGCGCCAGCAGCTTGTGGACAGGGGTCACCGGGGAGCTGTTTTTT. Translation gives CASSLWTGVTGELFF.

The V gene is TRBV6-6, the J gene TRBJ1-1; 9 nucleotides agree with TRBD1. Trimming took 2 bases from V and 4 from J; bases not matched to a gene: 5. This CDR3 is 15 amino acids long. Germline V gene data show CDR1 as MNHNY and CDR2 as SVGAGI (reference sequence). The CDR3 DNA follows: TGTGCCAGCAGTTACCCGGGACAGGGACGCACTGAAGCTTTCTTT. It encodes CASSYPGQGRTEAFF.

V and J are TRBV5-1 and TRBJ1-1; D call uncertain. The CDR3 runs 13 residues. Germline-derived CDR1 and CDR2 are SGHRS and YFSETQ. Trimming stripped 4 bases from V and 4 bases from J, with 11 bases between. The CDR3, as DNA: TGCGCCAGCAGCCGGGATTCTAGCACTGAAGCTTTCTTT. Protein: CASSRDSSTEAFF.